The 7 T cell receptor beta chains below were found in one sample sequenced in a study of control samples from healthy donors and cancer patients. Measured with immunoSEQ multiplex PCR; TCRdb has only the in-frame clones, and not every one. The table lists 75,000 to 100,000 clones, roughly 86% of them singletons. The sample consisted of blood. These receptors were obtained from a man in his sixties in good health.

The CDR3 sequence is CASSPFGTGNNEQFF. The CDR3 DNA reads as TGTGCCAGCTCACCATTCGGGACAGGGAACAATGAGCAGTTCTTC. The chain combines TRBV18 with TRBJ2-1; TRBD1 aligns across 9 bases. There are 15 residues in the CDR3. Germline assignment: CDR1 KGHSH and CDR2 LQKENI. V lost 2 bases and J lost 5; bases outside the gene matches: 4.

The CDR3 loop reads CASSYWGNSPLHF. CDR3 DNA: TGTGCCAGCAGTTATTGGGGTAATTCACCCCTCCACTTT. The V call is TRBV6-5, the J call TRBJ1-6, with D hard to call. V lost 3 bases and J 6 bases, leaving 6 bases between the germline ends. The CDR3 is made up of 13 amino acids. Germline V gene data show CDR1 as MNHEY and CDR2 as SVGAGI.

The chain employs TRBV4-1 and TRBJ2-7; D unclear. CDR3 length: 14 residues. The ends were cut back, 0 bases at V and 1 base at J, with 7 bases in the middle. CDR1 and CDR2 (germline): MGHRA, YSYEKL. CDR3: CASSQDSISYEQYF. The CDR3 DNA reads TGCGCCAGCAGCCAAGATAGCATATCCTACGAGCAGTACTTC.

The V call is TRBV19, the J call TRBJ2-2; 10 nucleotides align to TRBD1. The trim removed 8 bases at V and 3 bases at J, leaving 6 bases unmatched. The germline CDR1 and CDR2 sequences are LNHDA and SQIVND (reference sequence). The CDR3 contains 15 residues. Here the CDR3 reads CASRSGTGDTGELFF. CDR3 DNA: TGTGCCAGTCGATCCGGGACAGGGGACACCGGGGAGCTGTTTTTT.

V gene TRBV30 combines with J gene TRBJ1-1; D remains unclear. The CDR3 covers 13 residues. Germline CDR1 and CDR2: GTSNPN and SVGIG (reference sequence). V lost 5 bases to trimming and J lost 1 base, with 11 bases between them. In nucleotides, the CDR3 is TGTGCCTGGGAGGTCCCATGGAACACTGAAGCTTTCTTT. Residues: CAWEVPWNTEAFF.

The chain couples TRBV7-2 to TRBJ2-7, with D possibly matching TRBD2 (5 bases). Germline V gives CDR1 SGHTA, CDR2 FQGNSA. There are 12 residues in the CDR3. V was pared by 4 bases and J by 13 bases, with 17 bases between. The CDR3 nucleotides read TGTGCCAGCAGCTCCCGGGATTGGCGTAGATACTTC. Amino acid sequence: CASSSRDWRRYF.

The V call is TRBV7-8, the J call TRBJ2-1, with a tentative D call TRBD2 (6 bases). The CDR3 covers 17 residues. With 5 bases removed from V and 4 bases from J, the gap between germline ends came to 21 bases. The germline gives CDR1 SGHVS, CDR2 FQNEAQ. The CDR3 here is CASSPPPGLLKYNEQFF. In nucleotides, the CDR3 is TGTGCCAGCAGCCCCCCCCCGGGACTTCTCAAATACAATGAGCAGTTCTTC.